This is a list of T cell receptor beta chains from one sample in a study of T cells after yellow fever vaccination. TCRdb reprocessed the 5' RACE reads with MiXCR, giving one entry per CDR3 protein. This table holds 620,000 or so distinct CDR3 sequences, about a sixth found once. The input for sequencing was PBMCs, taken less than 6 days after the first yellow fever vaccination. Receptors originate from a man aged 18 to 29 who received the YFV17D yellow fever vaccine. The CDR3 runs from the conserved cysteine through the conserved F or W.

j_gene,v_gene,CDR3aa
TRBJ2-1,TRBV6-5,CASSYTSGSNEQFF
TRBJ2-2,TRBV20-1,CSARAGELFF
TRBJ2-5,TRBV7-9,CASSPLARGGTQETQYF
TRBJ2-2,TRBV3-1,CASSLIGQGYTGELFF
TRBJ1-1,TRBV3-1,CASSRSRSMNTEAFF
TRBJ1-1,TRBV4-3,CASSQGFSGNTEAFF
TRBJ2-1,TRBV7-2,CASSAEGDNEQFF
TRBJ1-4,TRBV7-6,CASSLEGNNEKLFF
TRBJ1-2,TRBV4-2,CASSQAGPLFNYGYTF
TRBJ2-1,TRBV6-1,CASSVGHTLGNEQFF
TRBJ2-2,TRBV5-5,CASSLLGVDTGELFF
TRBJ2-2,TRBV5-1,CASSSWGTDTGELFF
TRBJ1-5,TRBV28,CASRLLGGQGVWQPQHF
TRBJ2-2,TRBV12-3/TRBV12-4,CASKKAGELFF
TRBJ1-2,TRBV4-3,CASSHRDRGLDGYTF
TRBJ1-1,TRBV7-2,CASSLIGTNTEAFF
TRBJ2-3,TRBV24-1,CATSGRWSDTQYF
TRBJ1-1,TRBV7-9,CASSIDHQGNTEAFF
TRBJ2-3,TRBV29-1,CSVEAGRGQPDTQYF
TRBJ1-1,TRBV7-9,CASSLEDRGSPEAFF
TRBJ2-3,TRBV20-1,CSARDRAVGTDTQYF
TRBJ2-3,TRBV5-1,CASSQLRGGGTDTQYF
TRBJ1-4,TRBV24-1,CATSDDTGVSEKLFF
TRBJ1-5,TRBV24-1,CATSEGGRHSNQPQHF
TRBJ1-1,TRBV11-2,CASSLVAVPPAFF
TRBJ1-5,TRBV20-1,CSARLGNSNQPQHF
TRBJ1-2,TRBV20-1,CSARDRARGYTF
TRBJ2-1,TRBV24-1,CATSDANGGQFF
TRBJ2-5,TRBV20-1,CSAEGQGQETQYF
TRBJ1-6,TRBV4-1,CASSPREGFSPLHF
TRBJ2-7,TRBV2,CASSVSGGPSYEQYF
TRBJ2-2,TRBV2,CASSEGSGGNTGELFF
TRBJ2-5,TRBV5-1,CASSLLRGGAETQYF
TRBJ2-2,TRBV5-1,CASSLARGLLTGELFF
TRBJ1-5,TRBV11-2,CASSFLVGGALSLQPQHF
TRBJ1-6,TRBV27,CASSLETGSSPLHF
TRBJ1-4,TRBV19,CASSSGDEKLFF
TRBJ2-5,TRBV12-3/TRBV12-4,CASSFSIGARETQYF
TRBJ1-3,TRBV7-2,CASSLATVKSGNTIYF
TRBJ1-3,TRBV6-5,CASSYFGGNTIYF
TRBJ2-7,TRBV3-1,CASSQYPTVPYEQYF
TRBJ1-6,TRBV6-5,CASSYTISDNSPLHF
TRBJ2-7,TRBV5-1,CASSLTSSEQYF
TRBJ2-2,TRBV12-3/TRBV12-4,CASSSGHPLSELFF
TRBJ1-1,TRBV5-1,CASSLALDGAEAFF
TRBJ2-3,TRBV20-1,CSASSQRDTQYF
TRBJ1-1,TRBV11-2,CASSQWGARATEAFF
TRBJ1-5,TRBV28,CASSLRGQGGNQPQHF
TRBJ2-1,TRBV5-1,CASSLASGGREQFF
TRBJ1-5,TRBV7-9,CASSLSGAGQPQHF
TRBJ2-3,TRBV3-1,CASSQEGGGHTDTQYF
TRBJ1-6,TRBV6-5,CASGPPSPLHF
TRBJ2-1,TRBV12-3/TRBV12-4,CASSGTEGEQFF